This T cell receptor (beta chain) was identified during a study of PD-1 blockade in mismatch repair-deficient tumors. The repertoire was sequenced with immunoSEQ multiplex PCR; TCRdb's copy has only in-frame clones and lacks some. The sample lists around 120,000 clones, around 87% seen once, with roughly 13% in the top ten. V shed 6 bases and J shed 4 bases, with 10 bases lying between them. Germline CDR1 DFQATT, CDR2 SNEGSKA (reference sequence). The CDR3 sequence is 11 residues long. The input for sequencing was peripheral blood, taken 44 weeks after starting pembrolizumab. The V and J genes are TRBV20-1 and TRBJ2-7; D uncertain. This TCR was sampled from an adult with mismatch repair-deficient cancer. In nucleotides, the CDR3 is TGCAGTGCCCATAGGGAATACGAGCAGTACTTC. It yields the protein CSAHREYEQYF.